The 8 T cell receptor delta chains below were found in one sample sequenced in a study of gamma-delta T cells after stem cell transplantation. TCRdb re-called the RT-PCR reads through CATT. The sample table sets out approximately 88 delta-chain clones. Input material: gamma-delta T cells. The receptors were gathered from a human donor. It is not recorded whose cells these are; they may come from a transplant donor. This table probably holds off-target reads from a library built for another chain.

This clone was observed a few times. The genes are TRDV2 and TRDJ1, with 7 bases identical to TRDD3. This CDR3 spans 17 amino acids. CDR1 GEAIGNYY and CDR2 EKD come from the germline V gene. V dropped 0 bases and J dropped 4; count of bases not matched to a gene: 13. CDR3 coding DNA: TGTGCCTGTGACACCGTACTGGGGCGACAACAAAACGATAAACTCATCTTT. Its protein is CACDTVLGRQQNDKLIF.

This rearrangement joins TRDV2 to TRDJ2, with TRDD3 identical over 9 bases. Germline V gives CDR1 GEAIGNYY, CDR2 EKD. Trimming at V came to 2 bases and at J to 3 bases, leaving 12 bases not matched to a gene. The CDR3 totals 18 residues. The CDR3 here is CACDNLGAGDTVTAQLFF. For the CDR3, the DNA is TGTGCCTGTGACAACCTGGGTGCTGGGGATACGGTGACAGCACAACTCTTCTTT.

This clone was detected only once. The CDR3 loop is CACDTVGRTLGMTDKLIF. The CDR3 DNA reads as TGTGCCTGTGACACCGTTGGCCGCACACTGGGGATGACCGATAAACTCATCTTT. The rearrangement joins TRDV2 to TRDJ1; 7 positions agree with TRDD3. The CDR3 is 18 residues long. The germline CDR1 and CDR2 sequences are GEAIGNYY and EKD. V lost 0 bases to trimming and J lost 2 bases; unmatched junction nucleotides: 14.

Only a few counts were recorded for this clone. V is TRDV2 and J is TRDJ1; D might be TRDD3 (5 bases). The CDR3 contains 14 residues. V was clipped by 2 bases and J by 0 bases, with 9 bases between them. Germline-derived CDR1 and CDR2 are GEAIGNYY and EKD. The CDR3 region is CACDSVGYTDKLIF. The CDR3 bases are TGTGCCTGTGACAGCGTGGGGTACACCGATAAACTCATCTTT.

This clone was picked up a small number of times. The V and J genes are TRDV2 and TRDJ1, with D maybe TRDD3 (6 bases). Germline V gene data show CDR1 as GEAIGNYY and CDR2 as EKD. The CDR3 spans 14 residues. V dropped 1 base and J dropped 5 bases, with 13 bases sitting between them. CDR3 sequence reads: CACDTAGVMDKLIF. CDR3 in DNA: TGTGCCTGTGACACTGCTGGGGTGATGGATAAACTCATCTTT.

The chain is built from TRDV1 and TRDJ1; D is perhaps TRDD3 (6 bases). Germline V gene lookup returns CDR1 TSWWSYY and CDR2 QGS. The CDR3 runs to 19 residues. V lost 0 bases, J lost 3 bases, and 23 bases lay in between. The chain's CDR3 is CALGELGFLWLRIPDKLIF. CDR3 nucleotides: TGTGCTCTTGGGGAACTGGGATTCCTCTGGCTTCGGATACCCGATAAACTCATCTTT.

This clone came up a few times. The rearrangement uses TRDV2 and TRDJ1; 8 bases fit TRDD3. Germline V CDR1 and CDR2: GEAIGNYY, EKD. The V and J ends lost 2 bases and 1 base, in that order; junction bases with no gene match: 14. The CDR3 is made up of 18 amino acids. The CDR3, as DNA: TGTGCCTGTGACAGGCTTGGGGGATCGGATTTTCGCACCGATAAACTCATCTTT. Translation: CACDRLGGSDFRTDKLIF.

The chain couples TRDV2 to TRDJ1, with TRDD3 identical over 7 bases. V was pared by 4 bases and J by 0 bases, with 10 bases of the junction left unmatched. The CDR3 is made up of 16 amino acids. From germline, CDR1 is GEAIGNYY and CDR2 EKD. The CDR3 bases are TGTGCCTGTGATCTACTGGGGACCCTGTACACCGATAAACTCATCTTT. Translating it yields CACDLLGTLYTDKLIF.